The 28 T cell receptor beta chains below all came from one sample that was sequenced in a study of blood T cell repertoires in COVID-19. Only in-frame clones appear in the TCRdb table, and some are missing; sequencing was by immunoSEQ multiplex PCR. The table shows some 140,000 clones, with around 73% occurring only once. The sequencing input was peripheral blood. The receptors derive from a man aged 60 to 75 who had recovered from COVID-19.

The rearrangement uses TRBV21-1 and TRBJ2-7; TRBD2 is the table's D call and was not checked against the DNA. TRBV21-1 is shown as a pseudogene. This CDR3 is 14 amino acids long. CDR3 bases: TGTGCCAGCAGCAAAGCCCCGGGACTCCGGTTGGGGTACTTC. It is translated as CASSKAPGLRLGYF.

In nucleotides, the CDR3 is TGTGCCAGCAGTGCCTCGACTAGCGGGGGGTACAATGAGCAGTTCTTC. Protein product: CASSASTSGGYNEQFF. The rearrangement joins TRBV28 to TRBJ2-1; 13 nucleotides align to TRBD2. Germline V gene data show CDR1 as MDHEN and CDR2 as SYDVKM. The J segment lost 4 bases and the V segment lost 5 bases, leaving 5 bases of the junction unmatched. The CDR3 loop spans 16 amino acids. The full variable domain, with the rest looked up from reference TRBV28 and TRBJ2-1, is DVKVTQSSRYLVKRTGEKVFLECVQDMDHENMFWYRQDPGLGLRLIYFSYDVKMKEKGDIPEGYSVSREKKERFSLILESASTNQTSMYLCASSASTSGGYNEQFFGPGTRLTVL.

The chain links TRBV28 to TRBJ1-6; D uncertain. Germline V gives CDR1 MDHEN, CDR2 SYDVKM. The CDR3 is made up of 16 amino acids. The germline V and J ends were trimmed by 4 bases and 10 bases, with 20 bases remaining between them. The CDR3 sequence: CASSWAGTAVESPLHF. Written as DNA, the CDR3 is TGTGCCAGCAGTTGGGCCGGCACCGCCGTCGAATCACCCCTCCACTTT.

The chain joins TRBV2 to TRBJ2-5; D is perhaps TRBD2 (5 bases). Germline V gene data show CDR1 as SNHLY and CDR2 as FYNNEI. This CDR3 has 12 amino acids. With 4 bases removed from V and 5 bases from J, the gap between germline ends came to 8 bases. The CDR3 is CASSGGAETQYF. The CDR3 region has the DNA TGTGCCAGCAGTGGGGGAGCGGAGACCCAGTACTTC.

The CDR3 is CASSLGQNSYEQYF. The CDR3 DNA follows: TGTGCCAGTAGTTTGGGACAGAACTCCTACGAGCAGTACTTC. The J gene is TRBJ2-7, the V gene TRBV19; the match to TRBD1 covers 7 bases. J gave up 0 bases and V 5 bases, and 4 bases lay outside the gene matches. The CDR3 has 14 amino acids. The germline CDR1 and CDR2 sequences are LNHDA and SQIVND (reference sequence).

The V call is TRBV6-5, the J call TRBJ2-3, with 7 bases fitting TRBD2. After removal of 7 bases from V and 11 bases from J, the junction contained 18 bases not matched to a gene. Germline V CDR1 and CDR2: MNHEY, SVGAGI. CDR3 length: 15 amino acids. Here the CDR3 DNA reads TGTGCCAGCACAGCGGGACTAATAATGGTACGCAGGCAGTATTTT. Protein sequence: CASTAGLIMVRRQYF.

The J gene is TRBJ2-7, the V gene TRBV7-2, with D maybe TRBD1 (5 bases). The CDR3 extends over 14 amino acids. V was shortened by 1 base and J by 6 bases, with 13 bases between the two germline ends. Germline V gene sequence: CDR1 SGHTA, CDR2 FQGNSA. CDR3 in amino acids: CASSLDRFRGEQYF. CDR3 bases: TGTGCCAGCAGCTTAGACCGCTTTAGGGGCGAGCAGTACTTC.

This clone showed up many times. The rearrangement uses TRBV7-9 and TRBJ2-1; 9 positions agree with TRBD2. The CDR3 sequence is 15 residues long. With 5 bases clipped from V and 7 bases from J, the junction kept 9 bases outside the gene matches. Germline V gene sequence: CDR1 SEHNR, CDR2 FQNEAQ (reference sequence). This CDR3 is CASSPPASGNNEQFF. In nucleotides, the CDR3 is TGTGCCAGCAGCCCCCCGGCTAGCGGGAATAATGAGCAGTTCTTC.

This sequence joins TRBV11-2 and TRBJ1-1; D is unclear. The germline V gene has CDR1 SGHAT and CDR2 FQNNGV. V lost 11 bases and J 4 bases, leaving 17 bases between the germline ends. The CDR3 has 13 residues. This CDR3 is CAGSKRGSTEAFF. DNA of the CDR3: TGTGCCGGATCCAAACGGGGTAGCACTGAAGCTTTCTTT.

V is TRBV5-1 and J is TRBJ1-1, with D tentatively TRBD1 (6 bases). The germline V gene has CDR1 SGHRS and CDR2 YFSETQ. Trimming pared 1 base from V and 1 base from J, leaving 11 bases between. The CDR3 is 15 amino acids. CDR3 in amino acids: CASSLTQGGNTEAFF. DNA of the CDR3: TGCGCCAGCAGCTTGACTCAAGGGGGGAACACTGAAGCTTTCTTT.

This rearrangement joins TRBV19 to TRBJ1-1; perhaps TRBD1 as D (5 bases). The CDR3 has 13 residues. V was trimmed by 3 bases and J by 3 bases, leaving 8 bases between them. Germline CDR1 LNHDA, CDR2 SQIVND (reference sequence). The CDR3 region is CASSMSRDTEAFF. The CDR3 region has the DNA TGTGCCAGTAGTATGAGCAGGGACACTGAAGCTTTCTTT. Looking up the rest from reference TRBV19 and TRBJ1-1 gives the full variable domain: DGGITQSPKYLFRKEGQNVTLSCEQNLNHDAMYWYRQDPGQGLRLIYYSQIVNDFQKGDIAEGYSVSREKKESFPLTVTSAQKNPTAFYLCASSMSRDTEAFFGQGTRLTVV.

V and J are TRBV6-5 and TRBJ1-3; TRBD1 agrees at 8 bases. This CDR3 has 15 residues. V lost 5 bases to trimming and J lost 0 bases; unmatched junction nucleotides: 3. Looked up from germline, CDR1 is MNHEY and CDR2 is SVGAGI. CDR3 coding DNA: TGTGCCAGCAGTATTGGGACAGGCTCTGGAAACACCATATATTTT. It codes for CASSIGTGSGNTIYF.

This chain joins TRBV5-4 and TRBJ2-7; 7 bases agree with TRBD2. V lost 0 bases to trimming and J lost 2 bases; unmatched junction nucleotides: 5. The CDR3 has 15 residues. Germline CDR1 reads SGHNT; CDR2 reads YYREEE (reference sequence). CDR3 sequence reads: CASSLEASGPYEQYF. The CDR3 coding sequence is TGTGCCAGCAGCTTGGAGGCTAGCGGCCCCTACGAGCAGTACTTC. The full variable domain, completed using reference TRBV5-4 and TRBJ2-7, is ETGVTQSPTHLIKTRGQQVTLRCSSQSGHNTVSWYQQALGQGPQFIFQYYREEENGRGNFPPRFSGLQFPNYSSELNVNALELDDSALYLCASSLEASGPYEQYFGPGTRLTVT.

The chain employs TRBV5-4 and TRBJ2-5, with TRBD2 as a possible D gene (7 bases). The CDR3 runs to 15 residues. V dropped 5 bases and J dropped 1 base, with 15 bases sitting between them. CDR1 and CDR2 (germline): SGHNT, YYREEE (reference sequence). CDR3 protein: CASSWGGRGQETQYF. The CDR3 DNA is TGTGCCAGCAGTTGGGGGGGGCGGGGCCAAGAGACCCAGTACTTC.

This rearrangement joins TRBV7-2 to TRBJ2-1; perhaps TRBD2 as D (6 bases). Germline values: CDR1 SGHTA, CDR2 FQGNSA. There are 15 residues in the CDR3. Trimming removed 1 base at V and 7 bases at J, with 14 bases between. CDR3 protein: CASSLEVTRGNEQFF. The CDR3, as DNA: TGTGCCAGCAGCTTAGAAGTGACTAGAGGTAATGAGCAGTTCTTC. Supplemented by reference TRBV7-2 and TRBJ2-1, the full variable domain reads GAGVSQSPSNKVTEKGKDVELRCDPISGHTALYWYRQSLGQGLEFLIYFQGNSAPDKSGLPSDRFSAERTGGSVSTLTIQRTQQEDSAVYLCASSLEVTRGNEQFFGPGTRLTVL.

The chain is built from TRBV7-2 and TRBJ1-1; D not resolved. This CDR3 is built from 14 residues. Per the germline V gene, CDR1 is SGHTA and CDR2 is FQGNSA. Deletions cut 2 bases from V and 5 bases from J, with 12 bases between. CDR3 in amino acids: CASSLRFGKTEAFF. CDR3 coding DNA: TGTGCCAGCAGCTTAAGGTTCGGGAAGACTGAAGCTTTCTTT.

The rearrangement links TRBV5-4 to TRBJ1-6, with 7 bases fitting TRBD1. This CDR3 contains 16 residues. J was trimmed by 7 bases and V by 5 bases; bases with no gene match: 12. Germline V gives CDR1 SGHNT, CDR2 YYREEE (reference sequence). For the CDR3, the DNA is TGTGCCAGCAGTATTGATCCGGGACAGCTAAATTCACCCCTCCACTTT. This sequence encodes CASSIDPGQLNSPLHF.

The DNA for the CDR3 is TGCGCCAGCAGCCAAGATCCTAGATCCGGGGGCAATGAGCAGTTCTTC. Its protein product is CASSQDPRSGGNEQFF. This chain links TRBV4-3 with TRBJ2-1; possibly TRBD2 for D (6 bases). The germline V gene encodes CDR1 LGHNA and CDR2 YSLEER. The CDR3 sequence is 16 residues long. The V and J ends lost 0 bases and 6 bases respectively, with 15 bases between them.

V gene TRBV5-1 combines with J gene TRBJ2-2; D may be TRBD1 (6 bases). The germline CDR1 and CDR2 sequences are SGHRS and YFSETQ. There are 12 residues in the CDR3. Trimming stripped 4 bases from V and 6 bases from J, with 7 bases between. The CDR3: CASSRQAGELFF. CDR3 coding DNA: TGCGCCAGCAGCCGACAGGCCGGGGAGCTGTTTTTT. The variable domain in full, completed from reference TRBV5-1 and TRBJ2-2, reads KAGVTQTPRYLIKTRGQQVTLSCSPISGHRSVSWYQQTPGQGLQFLFEYFSETQRNKGNFPGRFSGRQFSNSRSEMNVSTLELGDSALYLCASSRQAGELFFGEGSRLTVL.

The chain uses TRBV4-2 and TRBJ2-4, with TRBD2 matching 8 bases. V trimming: 4 bases; J trimming: 6 bases; junction bases outside the gene matches: 14. CDR1 and CDR2 from the germline V gene are LGHNA and YNFKEQ. This CDR3 region has 17 residues. Here the CDR3 reads CASSPLGSGRAGNIQYF. CDR3 nucleotide sequence: TGTGCCAGCAGCCCCCTCGGGAGCGGGAGAGCGGGAAACATTCAGTACTTC.

The V and J genes are TRBV10-3 and TRBJ1-2, with TRBD1 as a possible D gene (5 bases). The length of the CDR3 is 12 residues. Trimming pared 7 bases from V and 4 bases from J, leaving 10 bases between. In germline, CDR1 is ENHRY, CDR2 SYGVKD. The CDR3 spells CAIKQGAYGYTF. As DNA, the CDR3 is TGTGCCATCAAGCAGGGTGCCTATGGCTACACCTTC.

J is TRBJ2-5 and V is TRBV4-1; TRBD1 matches 7 bases. The CDR3 covers 15 residues. Losses at the gene ends were 2 bases for V and 4 bases for J; bases not matched to a gene: 7. Germline CDR1 MGHRA, CDR2 YSYEKL. The CDR3 bases are TGCGCCAGCAGCCAACCTACAGGGGCTGGAGAGACCCAGTACTTC. Its protein is CASSQPTGAGETQYF.

This clone was recorded a few times. The chain combines TRBV19 with TRBJ2-1; no clear D. Trimming cost V 2 bases and J 2 bases, with 7 bases left between them. The CDR3 has 14 amino acids. CDR1 is LNHDA, CDR2 SQIVND, per germline (reference sequence). The CDR3 sequence is CASSIQDTYNEQFF. DNA for the CDR3: TGTGCCAGTAGTATACAGGATACCTACAATGAGCAGTTCTTC.

The chain employs TRBV7-9 and TRBJ2-1, with TRBD2 matching over 7 bases. With 6 bases clipped from V and 7 bases from J, the junction kept 3 bases outside the gene matches. Germline values: CDR1 SEHNR, CDR2 FQNEAQ (reference sequence). The CDR3 is 12 residues long. CDR3 nucleotides: TGTGCCAGCAGTTTACTAGCGAATGAGCAGTTCTTC. Translating gives CASSLLANEQFF.

The chain uses TRBV27 and TRBJ2-1; TRBD2 agrees at 8 bases. Germline values: CDR1 MNHEY, CDR2 SMNVEV (reference sequence). The V and J ends lost 6 bases and 7 bases, in that order; junction bases with no gene match: 11. The CDR3 has 15 amino acids. CDR3 in amino acids: CASSSPGLGVNEQFF. CDR3 nucleotide sequence: TGTGCCAGCAGCTCCCCGGGACTAGGGGTGAATGAGCAGTTCTTC.

In this sample, this clone turned up a few times. The chain has TRBV7-2 and TRBJ1-3, with TRBD1 matching over 9 bases. This CDR3 region has 16 residues. Germline V lookup: CDR1 SGHTA, CDR2 FQGNSA. V lost 6 bases, J lost 3 bases, and 9 bases stayed unmatched. The CDR3 reads CASSNRPGQGGNTIYF. CDR3 nucleotides: TGTGCCAGCAGTAATCGACCGGGACAGGGTGGAAACACCATATATTTT.

The genes are TRBV25-1 and TRBJ2-3; the match to TRBD1 covers 8 bases. The CDR3 totals 16 residues. The junction had 6 bases not matched to a gene; V was cut back by 3 bases and J by 1 base. Per the germline V gene, CDR1 is MGHDK and CDR2 is SYGVNS. In DNA, the CDR3 is TGTGCCAGCAGTGAGGGACAGGTCCGGGGCACAGATACGCAGTATTTT. Translated: CASSEGQVRGTDTQYF.

The gene calls are TRBV28 and TRBJ1-5; possible D gene TRBD1, 6 bases. The V end was cut by 5 bases, the J end by 3 bases, with 17 bases between. The CDR3 consists of 16 residues. CDR1 is MDHEN, CDR2 SYDVKM, per germline. The DNA for the CDR3 is TGTGCCAGCAGTCCCCGGGGGGGCTTAAACAATCAGCCCCAGCATTTT. Translating gives CASSPRGGLNNQPQHF.